The 30 T cell receptor beta chains below come from one sample, sequenced in a study of regulatory T cells in long-lasting Graves disease. Specified time point: persistent/refractory GD, antithyroid drugs over 5 years with positive TRAb. RNA extracted from PBMCs served as the sequencing template. Researchers made TCR beta libraries by using iRepertoire HTBI primers and running Arm-PCR on CDR3 regions. MiXCR was run by TCRdb on the multiplex PCR reads, yielding one entry per CDR3 protein. The top ten clones hold about two fifths of a sample with 600,000 to 800,000 distinct CDR3 sequences, 25% to 35% of them seen once. The sequencing used peripheral blood mononuclear cells (PBMCs), collected when the disease was refractory, from a patient treated with antithyroid drugs. The receptors were sampled from a female donor with Graves disease.

This clonotype has a handful of counts. The chain carries TRBV28 and TRBJ2-2; D perhaps matches TRBD1 (6 bases). Germline V gene data show CDR1 as MDHEN and CDR2 as SYDVKM. V lost 4 bases and J 2 bases, leaving 8 bases between the germline ends. CDR3 length: 14 residues. DNA for the CDR3: TGTGCCAGCAGTTCAGGGGCCAACACCGGGGAGCTGTTTTTT. Protein product: CASSSGANTGELFF. The full variable domain, with the rest looked up from reference TRBV28 and TRBJ2-2, is DVKVTQSSRYLVKRTGEKVFLECVQDMDHENMFWYRQDPGLGLRLIYFSYDVKMKEKGDIPEGYSVSREKKERFSLILESASTNQTSMYLCASSSGANTGELFFGEGSRLTVL.

This clonotype was seen ten or more times. V gene TRBV20-1 combines with J gene TRBJ2-5, with 10 bases aligning to TRBD2. The CDR3 runs to 18 residues. CDR1 and CDR2 from the germline V gene are DFQATT and SNEGSKA (reference sequence). V shed 1 base and J 5 bases; nucleotides not matched to a gene: 16. DNA of the CDR3: TGCAGTGCTAGAGGATTCGGGCTAGCGGGAGCATCGGGGGAGACCCAGTACTTC. Its protein is CSARGFGLAGASGETQYF.

J is TRBJ2-3 and V is TRBV7-3; 13 bases agree with TRBD2. Germline trimming cut 1 base from V and 5 bases from J; bases unmatched to any gene: 6. The germline V gene encodes CDR1 SGHTA and CDR2 FQGTGA. The CDR3 is made up of 17 amino acids. Written as DNA, the CDR3 is TGTGCCAGCAGCTTAAGGGGACTAGCGGGGCGGGGAGATACGCAGTATTTT. Its protein is CASSLRGLAGRGDTQYF.

This clonotype was recorded a few times. The chain carries TRBV2 and TRBJ1-3; tentative D call: TRBD1 (5 bases). This CDR3 is 16 amino acids long. CDR1 and CDR2 (germline): SNHLY, FYNNEI. V was clipped by 6 bases and J by 0 bases, with 15 bases between them. The CDR3 spells CASSPYRGSSGNTIYF. In DNA form, the CDR3 reads TGTGCCAGCAGCCCATATAGGGGCAGCTCTGGAAACACCATATATTTT.

This clonotype occurred a few times. The chain has TRBV3-1 and TRBJ2-7; TRBD2 matches 7 bases. The CDR3 extends over 13 amino acids. With V trimmed by 7 bases and J by 5 bases, 8 bases remained unmatched. The germline gives CDR1 LGHDT, CDR2 YNNKEL (reference sequence). In DNA, the CDR3 is TGTGCCAGCATGGGCGGGAGTGGGCACGAGCAGTACTTC. It translates to CASMGGSGHEQYF.

This clonotype came up a few times. The chain joins TRBV20-1 to TRBJ2-5; D is undetermined. The V end was cut by 6 bases, the J end by 4 bases, with 9 bases between. Germline V gene sequence: CDR1 DFQATT, CDR2 SNEGSKA (reference sequence). This CDR3 comprises 11 residues. CDR3 coding DNA: TGCAGTGCCTTCCGAAGAGAGACCCAGTACTTC. Translated, it gives CSAFRRETQYF.

The chain links TRBV20-1 to TRBJ1-1; D not resolved. V lost 3 bases to trimming and J lost 4 bases, with 9 bases between them. Germline lookup yields CDR1 DFQATT and CDR2 SNEGSKA (reference sequence). The CDR3 is 12 residues long. For the CDR3, the DNA is TGCAGTGCTAGGGGTCCAGGCACTGAAGCTTTCTTT. It encodes CSARGPGTEAFF.

The V call is TRBV4-1, the J call TRBJ1-1; TRBD1 is a possible D gene (6 bases). Germline CDR1 reads MGHRA; CDR2 reads YSYEKL. This CDR3 comprises 14 residues. Trimming took 0 bases from V and 5 from J, leaving 10 bases between them. The CDR3 sequence: CASSQERGTTEAFF. The CDR3 coding sequence is TGCGCCAGCAGCCAAGAAAGGGGGACAACTGAAGCTTTCTTT.

This chain uses TRBV19 with TRBJ2-7, with no clear D. Germline loops: CDR1 LNHDA, CDR2 SQIVND (reference sequence). This CDR3 has 17 residues. Trimming removed 0 bases at V and 3 bases at J, with 18 bases between. CDR3 sequence reads: CASSIEPTRLSRYEQYF. The CDR3 DNA sequence: TGTGCCAGTAGTATAGAACCTACCCGACTCTCCCGCTACGAGCAGTACTTC.

The chain has TRBV10-3 and TRBJ2-1, with a tentative D call TRBD2 (6 bases). Trimming took off 1 base at V and 9 bases at J, with 16 bases between the two ends. This CDR3 region has 15 residues. Germline-derived CDR1 and CDR2 are ENHRY and SYGVKD. The CDR3 DNA follows: TGTGCCATCAGTGAGTTGAACAGCTACGGGGGTGAGCAGTTCTTC. Translation gives CAISELNSYGGEQFF.

The J gene is TRBJ1-1, the V gene TRBV5-4; the match to TRBD1 covers 7 bases. Germline V gene lookup returns CDR1 SGHNT and CDR2 YYREEE (reference sequence). CDR3 size: 14 residues. The ends lost 4 bases at V and 3 bases at J; junction bases unmatched: 6. The CDR3 loop is CASSASTGDTEAFF. In nucleotides, the CDR3 is TGTGCCAGCAGCGCCTCTACAGGGGACACTGAAGCTTTCTTT.

The chain carries TRBV3-1 and TRBJ1-5, with D hard to call. The germline V gene encodes CDR1 LGHDT and CDR2 YNNKEL (reference sequence). V lost 1 base and J 5 bases, leaving 3 bases between the germline ends. This CDR3 region has 12 residues. CDR3 sequence reads: CASSQGYQPQHF. The CDR3 DNA reads TGTGCCAGCAGCCAAGGCTATCAGCCCCAGCATTTT.

Only a few counts were recorded for this clonotype. The chain is built from TRBV10-3 and TRBJ2-5; TRBD2 agrees at 8 bases. V was clipped by 0 bases and J by 1 base; unmatched bases: 10. Germline V gene data show CDR1 as ENHRY and CDR2 as SYGVKD. The CDR3 length is 18 residues. Here the CDR3 reads CAISESQLAETFQETQYF. CDR3 sequence (DNA): TGTGCCATCAGTGAGTCGCAACTAGCGGAGACCTTCCAAGAGACCCAGTACTTC.

This clonotype was counted ten times or more. The CDR3 sequence is CASSLDRGVETQYF. CDR3 bases: TGTGCCAGCAGCTTAGACAGGGGAGTGGAGACCCAGTACTTC. The rearrangement links TRBV11-2 to TRBJ2-5, with D tentatively TRBD1 (6 bases). In germline, CDR1 is SGHAT, CDR2 FQNNGV. The V end was cut by 0 bases, the J end by 5 bases, with 10 bases between. The CDR3 is 14 amino acids.

V usage is TRBV5-4 and J usage is TRBJ2-5; D is uncertain. The germline V gene has CDR1 SGHNT and CDR2 YYREEE (reference sequence). The V gene lost 6 bases and the J gene lost 2 bases, with 14 bases spanning the gap. This CDR3 spans 14 amino acids. In DNA form, the CDR3 reads TGTGCCAGCACCGAGGAGACGGCACAAGAGACCCAGTACTTC. This gives the protein CASTEETAQETQYF.

Details on this clonotype: This may be a read error: a much more frequent sequence differs by one nucleotide. This chain connects TRBV6-1 to TRBJ2-2; 7 bases line up with TRBD1. With 6 bases clipped from V and 1 base from J, the junction kept 5 bases outside the gene matches. Germline CDR1 is MNHNS and CDR2 is SASEGT. The CDR3 extends over 15 amino acids. The CDR3 loop is CASSLYRGNTGELFF. Written as DNA, the CDR3 is TGTGCCAGCAGCTTATACAGGGGGAACACCGGGGAGCTGTTTTTT.

V usage is TRBV28 and J usage is TRBJ1-5; no firm D call. Germline CDR1 reads MDHEN; CDR2 reads SYDVKM. The CDR3 length is 14 residues. V was trimmed by 9 bases and J by 3 bases, leaving 15 bases between them. The CDR3 region is CASGSDTLNQPQHF. Here the CDR3 DNA reads TGTGCCAGTGGTAGCGACACACTCAATCAGCCCCAGCATTTT.

This clonotype was observed at least ten times. The chain uses TRBV20-1 and TRBJ2-5, with 9 bases lining up with TRBD1. From germline, CDR1 is DFQATT and CDR2 SNEGSKA (reference sequence). The V gene end was trimmed by 2 bases and the J gene end by 2 bases; junction bases not matched to a gene: 6. The CDR3 consists of 15 residues. The CDR3 here is CSARPHRGRQETQYF. CDR3 bases: TGCAGTGCTAGACCTCACAGGGGGCGGCAAGAGACCCAGTACTTC.

This clonotype was recorded a few times. This sequence joins TRBV6-2 or TRBV6-3 and TRBJ2-7; D uncertain. The CDR3 runs to 13 residues. The germline V gene encodes CDR1 MNHEY and CDR2 SVGEGT. V was cut by 0 bases and J by 6 bases, with 9 bases left in between. CDR3 bases: TGTGCCAGCAGTTACTCGAAGGGCGCCGAGCAGTACTTC. Translated: CASSYSKGAEQYF.

The chain couples TRBV15 to TRBJ2-5; D is perhaps TRBD2 (6 bases). CDR3 length equals 15 residues. The V end lost 0 bases, the J end lost 4 bases, and 12 bases lay between the germline ends. Germline loops: CDR1 LNHNV, CDR2 YYDKDF (reference sequence). Here the CDR3 reads CATSRDTGEIETQYF. The CDR3 DNA sequence: TGTGCCACCAGCAGAGATACGGGAGAGATAGAGACCCAGTACTTC.

Only a few counts were recorded for this clonotype. This chain uses TRBV19 with TRBJ2-7, with D perhaps matching TRBD1 (5 bases). V was pared by 5 bases and J by 3 bases, with 11 bases between. This CDR3 is 13 amino acids long. Germline CDR1 reads LNHDA; CDR2 reads SQIVND (reference sequence). The CDR3 DNA reads as TGTGCCAGTAGTGTCTTAGGGGACTACGAGCAGTACTTC. Translating gives CASSVLGDYEQYF.

There are a few counts of this clonotype. V is TRBV6-2 or TRBV6-3 and J is TRBJ2-5, with 7 bases fitting TRBD1. CDR1 and CDR2 from the germline V gene are MNHEY and SVGEGT. There are 15 residues in the CDR3. V lost 2 bases, J lost 6 bases, and 9 bases stayed unmatched. This chain's CDR3 is CASSYAHQGEQTQYF. The CDR3 DNA is TGTGCCAGCAGTTACGCCCATCAGGGGGAGCAGACCCAGTACTTC.

The chain joins TRBV20-1 to TRBJ2-5, with D possibly called TRBD1 or TRBD2 (5 bases each). Deletions cut 4 bases from V and 5 bases from J, with 17 bases between. The CDR3 totals 14 residues. CDR1 and CDR2 (germline): DFQATT, SNEGSKA (reference sequence). The DNA of the CDR3 is TGCAGTGCTAAGCTACGGGGCCCTAGGGAGACCCAGTACTTC. Protein: CSAKLRGPRETQYF.

This clonotype occurred many times. The chain carries TRBV12-3 or TRBV12-4 and TRBJ2-5; maybe TRBD2 (6 bases). With 5 bases removed from V and 5 bases from J, the gap between germline ends came to 15 bases. The CDR3 contains 14 residues. CDR3 residues: CASSSFGGAETQYF. CDR3 DNA sequence: TGTGCCAGCAGTAGTTTCGGGGGAGCTGAGACCCAGTACTTC.

The table lists this clonotype with many counts. The rearrangement links TRBV2 to TRBJ1-1; D possibly corresponds to TRBD1 (6 bases). Germline V gives CDR1 SNHLY, CDR2 FYNNEI. This CDR3 region has 13 residues. Trimming removed 4 bases at V and 10 bases at J, with 16 bases between. Here the CDR3 DNA reads TGTGCCAGCAGTGGGGACATCTTAAGTGGAGCTTTCTTT. This codes for CASSGDILSGAFF.

The rearrangement joins TRBV28 to TRBJ1-6, with 8 bases fitting TRBD1. This CDR3 is 16 amino acids long. CDR1 and CDR2 (germline): MDHEN, SYDVKM. The J segment lost 8 bases and the V segment lost 4 bases, leaving 10 bases of the junction unmatched. The CDR3, as DNA: TGTGCCAGCAGTTCCCATCAGGGGGCTGGGGATTCACCCCTCCACTTT. The encoded protein is CASSSHQGAGDSPLHF.

V usage is TRBV20-1 and J usage is TRBJ1-6; 11 nucleotides line up with TRBD1. The CDR3 length is 15 residues. Germline assignment: CDR1 DFQATT and CDR2 SNEGSKA (reference sequence). The ends lost 4 bases at V and 6 bases at J; junction bases unmatched: 5. The CDR3 DNA is TGCAGTGCTACATTCGGGACAGGGGGTAATTCACCCCTCCACTTT. It encodes CSATFGTGGNSPLHF.

This clonotype was seen repeatedly, ten times or more. The chain combines TRBV2 with TRBJ1-5; no firm D call. Trimming removed 7 bases from V and 2 bases from J, with 15 bases in between. CDR1 and CDR2 (germline): SNHLY, FYNNEI. The CDR3 length is 15 residues. CDR3 protein: CASIGSPWGNQPQHF. The CDR3 nucleotides read TGTGCCAGCATTGGCAGCCCTTGGGGCAATCAGCCCCAGCATTTT.

Many counts were recorded for this clonotype. The V gene is TRBV6-5, the J gene TRBJ1-1; 8 bases are shared with TRBD1. V shed 2 bases, J shed 7 bases, and the junction held 6 bases outside the gene matches. The CDR3 contains 14 residues. From germline, CDR1 is MNHEY and CDR2 SVGAGI. The chain's CDR3 is CASSYVTGALEAFF. The CDR3 DNA follows: TGTGCCAGCAGTTACGTGACAGGGGCCCTTGAAGCTTTCTTT.

The CDR3 region is CASSEAGGRSYNEQFF. CDR3 DNA: TGTGCCAGCAGTGAAGCTGGCGGGAGAAGCTACAATGAGCAGTTCTTC. This chain connects TRBV25-1 to TRBJ2-1; 7 nucleotides align to TRBD2. The CDR3 length is 16 residues. CDR1 is MGHDK, CDR2 SYGVNS, per germline. V was clipped by 2 bases and J by 3 bases; unmatched bases: 7.